This TCR beta chain derives from a study of breast tumors, draining lymph nodes, adjacent tissues. The study's findings and limits: Data only fit, rather than demonstrated, lymph node origin of most tumor T cells. Data fit most tumor T cells coming from lymph node, expanding in tumor. Luminal-like breast cancer showed significantly higher tumor–nontumor repertoire similarity than basal-like. Tumor TCR diversity was below lymph nodes but above nontumor tissue.

The sample holds many counts of this clonotype. The target antigen is unknown. One entry per CDR3 protein results from TCRdb running MiXCR on the multiplex PCR reads. The data show 290,000 or so distinct CDR3 sequences, with 30% seen just once and approximately 1% held by the top ten. The CDR3 has 15 amino acids. V trimming: 3 bases; J trimming: 2 bases; junction bases outside the gene matches: 5. Per germline, CDR1 SGHRS and CDR2 YFSETQ. Breast cancer patients provided tissue from their axillary draining lymph nodes. The TCR originated in a female donor with breast cancer. Some clones in this sample may be carry-over from other donors' samples. The V and J genes are TRBV5-1 and TRBJ2-1; 7 bases line up with TRBD1. The sequencing input was axillary lymph node tissue. The CDR3 coding sequence is TGCGCCAGCAGCTACCGACAGGGAGCCTACAATGAGCAGTTCTTC. This codes for CASSYRQGAYNEQFF.